This is a list of T cell receptor beta chains from one sample in a study of metastatic and nonmetastatic thyroid tumors. TCRdb reassembled clones from the PCR reads with MiXCR. Found here are about 25,000 clones, around 20% of them singletons; the top ten hold around 28%. The sequenced sample consisted of blood. All receptors derive from a male donor with papillary thyroid cancer or a benign thyroid nodule (not recorded which). Some clones in this sample may be carry-over from other donors' samples. Each CDR3 is given with its conserved first and last residue. D genes are given only for firm matches. The size entry is marked missing in some rows and otherwise reads once, few, many or a size class.

v_call: TRBV28
j_call: TRBJ2-5
d_call: TRBD2
clone_size: many
cdr3_aa: CASSLLAGGGRETQYF
cdr3_nt: TGTGCCAGCAGCCTTCTAGCGGGAGGAGGGAGGGAGACCCAGTACTTC

v_call: TRBV6-1
j_call: TRBJ1-1
d_call: -
clone_size: few
cdr3_aa: CASSHTPNTEAFF
cdr3_nt: TGTGCCAGCAGTCACACACCGAACACTGAAGCTTTCTTT

v_call: TRBV12-3/TRBV12-4
j_call: TRBJ2-2
d_call: -
clone_size: few
cdr3_aa: CASILSDSTGELFF
cdr3_nt: TGTGCCAGCATCCTTTCCGACTCGACCGGGGAGCTGTTTTTT

v_call: TRBV6-5
j_call: TRBJ1-1
d_call: -
clone_size: many
cdr3_aa: CASSYSVNTEAFF
cdr3_nt: TGTGCCAGCAGTTACTCGGTGAACACTGAAGCTTTCTTT

v_call: TRBV10-3
j_call: TRBJ1-6
d_call: -
clone_size: -
cdr3_aa: CAIRITGAKDSPLHF
cdr3_nt: TGTGCCATCCGCATTACAGGCGCTAAGGATTCACCCCTCCACTTT

v_call: TRBV5-1
j_call: TRBJ2-2
d_call: -
clone_size: many
cdr3_aa: CASSLNYPTNTGELFF
cdr3_nt: TGCGCCAGCAGCCTAAACTACCCTACGAACACCGGGGAGCTGTTTTTT

v_call: TRBV5-1
j_call: TRBJ2-2
d_call: TRBD2
clone_size: -
cdr3_aa: CASSPRGQGGATGVLFF
cdr3_nt: TGCGCCAGCAGCCCAAGGGGTCAGGGAGGGGCGACCGGGGTGCTGTTTTTT

v_call: TRBV25-1
j_call: TRBJ2-3
d_call: -
clone_size: many
cdr3_aa: CASSEFRDTDTQYF
cdr3_nt: TGTGCCAGCAGTGAATTTAGGGACACAGATACGCAGTATTTT

v_call: TRBV28
j_call: TRBJ1-6
d_call: -
clone_size: many
cdr3_aa: CASTVGAEPYNSPLHF
cdr3_nt: TGTGCCAGCACCGTAGGGGCAGAACCCTATAATTCACCCCTCCACTTT

v_call: TRBV7-9
j_call: TRBJ2-3
d_call: -
clone_size: many
cdr3_aa: CASSLAAGLTTQYF
cdr3_nt: TGTGCCAGCAGCTTAGCTGCAGGGCTCACTACGCAGTATTTT

v_call: TRBV24-1
j_call: TRBJ2-3
d_call: -
clone_size: many
cdr3_aa: CATSDFGGDGTDTQYF
cdr3_nt: TGTGCCACCAGTGACTTCGGCGGCGATGGCACAGATACGCAGTATTTT

v_call: TRBV19
j_call: TRBJ2-7
d_call: TRBD1
clone_size: -
cdr3_aa: CASRPTGVYEQYF
cdr3_nt: TGTGCCAGTCGTCCGACAGGGGTCTACGAGCAGTACTTC

v_call: TRBV6-4
j_call: TRBJ2-2
d_call: -
clone_size: many
cdr3_aa: CASSDFDTGELFF
cdr3_nt: TGTGCCAGCAGTGACTTTGACACCGGGGAGCTGTTTTTT

v_call: TRBV6-1
j_call: TRBJ2-7
d_call: TRBD1
clone_size: few
cdr3_aa: CASYDRQGANEQYF
cdr3_nt: TGTGCCAGCTATGACCGCCAGGGGGCGAACGAGCAATACTTC

v_call: TRBV7-9
j_call: TRBJ1-3
d_call: TRBD1
clone_size: many
cdr3_aa: CASSYTTGPTGNTIYF
cdr3_nt: TGTGCCAGCAGCTACACGACAGGGCCGACGGGAAACACCATATATTTT

v_call: TRBV6-2/TRBV6-3
j_call: TRBJ2-1
d_call: TRBD1
clone_size: many
cdr3_aa: CASRRGQGHEQFF
cdr3_nt: TGTGCCAGCAGAAGGGGACAGGGGCATGAGCAGTTCTTC

v_call: TRBV5-1
j_call: TRBJ2-1
d_call: TRBD1
clone_size: many
cdr3_aa: CASSFGTGMQFF
cdr3_nt: TGCGCCAGCAGCTTCGGGACAGGGATGCAGTTCTTC

v_call: TRBV30
j_call: TRBJ1-5
d_call: -
clone_size: -
cdr3_aa: CAWSNARSLPGQPQNF
cdr3_nt: TGTGCGTGGAGCAACGCACGCAGCCTACCGGGCCAGCCCCAGAATTTT

v_call: TRBV24-1
j_call: TRBJ2-2
d_call: -
clone_size: -
cdr3_aa: CATSDLETGATGELFF
cdr3_nt: TGTGCCACCAGTGATTTGGAGACAGGTGCGACCGGGGAGCTGTTTTTT

v_call: TRBV14
j_call: TRBJ2-1
d_call: -
clone_size: many
cdr3_aa: CASSQAQGPYNEQFF
cdr3_nt: TGTGCCAGCAGCCAAGCGCAGGGTCCCTACAATGAGCAGTTCTTC

v_call: TRBV12-3/TRBV12-4
j_call: TRBJ2-7
d_call: TRBD2
clone_size: many
cdr3_aa: CASSLLLAGLPHEQYF
cdr3_nt: TGTGCCAGCAGTTTATTACTAGCGGGACTACCCCACGAGCAGTACTTC

v_call: TRBV4-3
j_call: TRBJ1-1
d_call: -
clone_size: many
cdr3_aa: CASSQGGTSNTEAFF
cdr3_nt: TGCGCCAGCAGCCAGGGGGGGACATCGAACACTGAAGCTTTCTTT

v_call: TRBV30
j_call: TRBJ1-6
d_call: -
clone_size: many
cdr3_aa: CAWSVGGYNSPLHF
cdr3_nt: TGTGCCTGGAGTGTAGGCGGTTATAATTCACCTCTCCACTTT

v_call: TRBV7-9
j_call: TRBJ2-5
d_call: -
clone_size: many
cdr3_aa: CASSLDGETQYF
cdr3_nt: TGTGCCAGCAGCTTAGATGGTGAGACCCAGTACTTC

v_call: TRBV3-1
j_call: TRBJ1-3
d_call: -
clone_size: many
cdr3_aa: CASSQVGANGNTIYF
cdr3_nt: TGTGCCAGCAGCCAAGTGGGGGCGAACGGAAACACCATATATTTT

v_call: TRBV5-1
j_call: TRBJ2-2
d_call: -
clone_size: -
cdr3_aa: CASGSDAGTANTGELFF
cdr3_nt: TGCGCCAGCGGCTCAGACGCCGGGACGGCGAACACCGGGGAGCTGTTTTTT

v_call: TRBV11-3
j_call: TRBJ2-2
d_call: TRBD2
clone_size: many
cdr3_aa: CASSLVAGDRTGELFF
cdr3_nt: TGTGCCAGCAGCTTAGTGGCGGGAGATCGGACCGGGGAGCTGTTTTTT

v_call: TRBV2
j_call: TRBJ2-3
d_call: -
clone_size: -
cdr3_aa: CAGSADSGETDTQYF
cdr3_nt: TGTGCCGGCAGTGCGGACAGTGGGGAAACAGATACGCAGTATTTT

v_call: TRBV6-5
j_call: TRBJ2-3
d_call: -
clone_size: many
cdr3_aa: CASSYGGTVPSTDTQYF
cdr3_nt: TGTGCCAGCAGTTACGGGGGGACAGTCCCTTCCACAGATACGCAGTATTTT

v_call: TRBV20-1
j_call: TRBJ1-1
d_call: TRBD1
clone_size: many
cdr3_aa: CSASGGQGDTEAFF
cdr3_nt: TGCAGTGCTAGCGGAGGACAGGGCGACACTGAAGCTTTCTTT

v_call: TRBV20-1
j_call: TRBJ1-6
d_call: -
clone_size: -
cdr3_aa: CSAREQDF
cdr3_nt: TGCAGTGCTAGAGAACAGGACTTT

v_call: TRBV6-2/TRBV6-3
j_call: TRBJ1-1
d_call: -
clone_size: many
cdr3_aa: CASSYSQGLNTEAFF
cdr3_nt: TGTGCCAGCAGTTACTCTCAAGGTTTGAACACTGAAGCTTTCTTT

v_call: TRBV19
j_call: TRBJ1-5
d_call: -
clone_size: many
cdr3_aa: CASSMYGKSNQPQHF
cdr3_nt: TGTGCCAGTAGTATGTATGGAAAGAGCAATCAGCCCCAGCATTTT

v_call: TRBV5-1
j_call: TRBJ2-7
d_call: TRBD2
clone_size: -
cdr3_aa: CASSATAGGTSTDSYEQYF
cdr3_nt: TGCGCCAGCAGCGCCACCGCGGGTGGGACTAGCACTGACTCCTACGAGCAGTACTTC

v_call: TRBV18
j_call: TRBJ1-1
d_call: -
clone_size: many
cdr3_aa: CASSPPKGPLNTEAFF
cdr3_nt: TGTGCCAGCTCACCACCGAAGGGGCCGCTGAACACTGAAGCTTTCTTT

v_call: TRBV27
j_call: TRBJ1-5
d_call: -
clone_size: many
cdr3_aa: CASSLDIGQPQHF
cdr3_nt: TGTGCCAGCAGTTTGGACATCGGTCAGCCCCAGCATTTT

v_call: TRBV11-1
j_call: TRBJ2-1
d_call: -
clone_size: -
cdr3_aa: CASSPIGTFYNEQFF
cdr3_nt: TGTGCCAGCTCCCCAATTGGAACTTTTTACAATGAGCAGTTCTTC

v_call: TRBV20-1
j_call: TRBJ1-5
d_call: -
clone_size: many
cdr3_aa: CSARDVNQPQHF
cdr3_nt: TGCAGTGCTAGGGACGTAAATCAGCCCCAGCATTTT

v_call: TRBV12-3/TRBV12-4
j_call: TRBJ2-1
d_call: TRBD2
clone_size: many
cdr3_aa: CASRGTSGGAGEQFF
cdr3_nt: TGTGCCAGCAGGGGGACTAGCGGGGGGGCAGGGGAGCAGTTCTTC

v_call: TRBV4-1
j_call: TRBJ2-7
d_call: TRBD2
clone_size: medium-sized
cdr3_aa: CASSLGLAGGYEQYF
cdr3_nt: TGCGCCAGCAGCCTCGGACTAGCGGGAGGCTACGAGCAGTACTTC

v_call: TRBV9
j_call: TRBJ2-5
d_call: TRBD2
clone_size: many
cdr3_aa: CASSVGGSGSTDETQYF
cdr3_nt: TGTGCCAGCAGCGTAGGGGGTAGCGGGAGTACCGATGAGACCCAGTACTTC

v_call: TRBV7-9
j_call: TRBJ2-1
d_call: TRBD2
clone_size: many
cdr3_aa: CASSPLFGRGDYNEQFF
cdr3_nt: TGTGCCAGCAGCCCACTTTTTGGGCGGGGGGACTACAATGAGCAGTTCTTC

v_call: TRBV20-1
j_call: TRBJ1-4
d_call: -
clone_size: many
cdr3_aa: CSARNEKLFF
cdr3_nt: TGCAGTGCCCGGAATGAAAAACTGTTTTTT

v_call: TRBV6-5
j_call: TRBJ1-1
d_call: -
clone_size: -
cdr3_aa: CASSYSAGVGTEVFF
cdr3_nt: TGTGCCAGCAGTTACTCGGCAGGGGTCGGGACTGAAGTTTTCTTT

v_call: TRBV27
j_call: TRBJ2-5
d_call: -
clone_size: many
cdr3_aa: CASSLGETQYF
cdr3_nt: TGTGCCAGCAGTTTGGGGGAGACCCAGTACTTC

v_call: TRBV19
j_call: TRBJ2-7
d_call: TRBD2
clone_size: many
cdr3_aa: CASSIRLAGTYEQYF
cdr3_nt: TGTGCCAGTAGTATACGACTAGCGGGGACCTACGAGCAGTACTTC

v_call: TRBV11-2
j_call: TRBJ1-2
d_call: -
clone_size: many
cdr3_aa: CASSLGLQGPYGYTF
cdr3_nt: TGTGCCAGCAGCTTAGGTCTACAGGGACCCTATGGCTACACCTTC

v_call: TRBV27
j_call: TRBJ2-7
d_call: -
clone_size: many
cdr3_aa: CASSRRGSYEQYF
cdr3_nt: TGTGCCAGCAGCCGCAGGGGCTCCTACGAGCAGTACTTC

v_call: TRBV12-3/TRBV12-4
j_call: TRBJ1-1
d_call: -
clone_size: many
cdr3_aa: CASSFRLLNTEAFF
cdr3_nt: TGTGCCAGCAGTTTCAGGTTACTCAACACTGAAGCTTTCTTT

v_call: TRBV25-1
j_call: TRBJ1-2
d_call: -
clone_size: many
cdr3_aa: CASSENEYYGYTF
cdr3_nt: TGTGCCAGCAGTGAAAATGAGTACTATGGCTACACCTTC

v_call: TRBV6-1
j_call: TRBJ2-6
d_call: -
clone_size: -
cdr3_aa: CASSEGTTGANVLTF
cdr3_nt: TGTGCCAGCAGTGAAGGGACAACTGGGGCCAACGTCCTGACTTTC

v_call: TRBV28
j_call: TRBJ1-1
d_call: TRBD1
clone_size: many
cdr3_aa: CASSFNRGLREAFF
cdr3_nt: TGTGCCAGCAGTTTCAACAGGGGGCTGAGGGAAGCTTTCTTT

v_call: TRBV30
j_call: TRBJ2-7
d_call: TRBD1
clone_size: once
cdr3_aa: CAWSSGTGTYEQYF
cdr3_nt: TGTGCCTGGAGTAGTGGGACAGGGACCTACGAGCAGTACTTC

v_call: TRBV6-1
j_call: TRBJ2-3
d_call: -
clone_size: many
cdr3_aa: CASSESRYLADTQYF
cdr3_nt: TGTGCCAGCAGTGAATCCCGATATCTAGCAGATACGCAGTATTTT